This T cell receptor (beta chain) derives from a study of shared clonotypes between healthy human individuals. Whole-study context: Researchers drew samples from a couple of women and three men aged 18 to 49. CD4 naive and CD4 memory each took three plates per donor, while CD8 naive took two and CD8 memory one.

Trimming removed 4 bases at V and 0 bases at J, with 12 bases between. CDR1 is SNHLY, CDR2 FYNNEI, per germline. The CDR3 has 15 residues. Terminally differentiated effector memory CD45RA+ cells were left out of the naive CD8 fraction, which was CD45RO-negative and positively selected for CCR7. Sorted subsets were amplified in replicate PCRs using 200 ng DNA, 25,000 to 30,000 T cell genomes. Using immunoSEQ multiplex PCR, the repertoire was profiled, and TCRdb retains in-frame clones only, with some absent. The sample records roughly 2,000,000 clones, less than 95% being singletons. This clone was found once. Antigen specificity is unknown. Points from the study as a whole: Relative to their counterparts shared across all four donors, non-shared clonotypes exhibited diminished generation probabilities.

The receptor was isolated from a man between 18 and 29 years old in good health. V gene TRBV2 combines with J gene TRBJ1-1; unclear D gene. Sequenced input: naive CD8+ T cells sorted from blood. The CDR3 sequence: CASSGNTAMNTEAFF. CDR3 nucleotide sequence: TGTGCCAGCAGTGGAAATACAGCTATGAACACTGAAGCTTTCTTT.